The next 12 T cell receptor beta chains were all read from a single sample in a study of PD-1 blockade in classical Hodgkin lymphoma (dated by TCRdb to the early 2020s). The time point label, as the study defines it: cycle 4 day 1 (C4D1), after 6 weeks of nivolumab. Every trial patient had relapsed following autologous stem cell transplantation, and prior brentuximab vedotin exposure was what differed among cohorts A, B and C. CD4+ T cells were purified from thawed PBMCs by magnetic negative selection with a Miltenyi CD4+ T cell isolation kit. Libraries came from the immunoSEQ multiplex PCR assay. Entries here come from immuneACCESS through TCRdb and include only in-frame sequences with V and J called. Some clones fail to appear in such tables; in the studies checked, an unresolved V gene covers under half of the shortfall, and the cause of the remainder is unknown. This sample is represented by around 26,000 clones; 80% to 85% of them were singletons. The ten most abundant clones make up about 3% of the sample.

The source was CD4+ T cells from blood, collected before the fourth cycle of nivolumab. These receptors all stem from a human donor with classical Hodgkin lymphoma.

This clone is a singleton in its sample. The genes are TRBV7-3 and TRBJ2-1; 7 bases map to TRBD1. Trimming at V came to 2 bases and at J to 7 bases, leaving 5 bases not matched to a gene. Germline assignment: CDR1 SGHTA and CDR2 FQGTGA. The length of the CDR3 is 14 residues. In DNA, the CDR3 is TGTGCCAGCAGCTTAGGACAGGAGGCGAATGAGCAGTTCTTC. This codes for CASSLGQEANEQFF.

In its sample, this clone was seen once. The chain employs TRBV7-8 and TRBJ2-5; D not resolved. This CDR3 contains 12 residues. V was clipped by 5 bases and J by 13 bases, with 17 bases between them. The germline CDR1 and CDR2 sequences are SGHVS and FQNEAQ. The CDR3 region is CASSPEGVSPYF. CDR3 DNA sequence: TGTGCCAGCAGCCCTGAAGGCGTGAGTCCGTACTTC.

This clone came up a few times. The CDR3: CASSSGGKTQYF. In nucleotides, the CDR3 is TGTGCCAGCAGCTCGGGTGGAAAGACCCAGTACTTC. The J gene is TRBJ2-5, the V gene TRBV5-6; D unresolved. V was trimmed by 3 bases and J by 6 bases, leaving 9 bases between them. The germline CDR1 and CDR2 sequences are SGHDT and YYEEEE. There are 12 residues in the CDR3.

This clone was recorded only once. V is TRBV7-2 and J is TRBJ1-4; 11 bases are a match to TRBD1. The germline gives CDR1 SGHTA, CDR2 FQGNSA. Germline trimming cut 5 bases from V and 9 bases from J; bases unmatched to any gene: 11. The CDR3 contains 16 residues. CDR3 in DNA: TGTGCCAGCAGCACACATATTGGGACAGGGGGTAAAAAACTGTTTTTT. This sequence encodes CASSTHIGTGGKKLFF.

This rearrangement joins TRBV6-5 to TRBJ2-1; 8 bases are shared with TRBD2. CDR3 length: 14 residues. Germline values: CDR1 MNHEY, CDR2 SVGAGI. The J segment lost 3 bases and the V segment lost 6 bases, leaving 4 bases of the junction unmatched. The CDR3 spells CASRGLGDYNEQFF. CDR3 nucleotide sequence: TGTGCCAGCAGGGGACTAGGGGACTACAATGAGCAGTTCTTC.

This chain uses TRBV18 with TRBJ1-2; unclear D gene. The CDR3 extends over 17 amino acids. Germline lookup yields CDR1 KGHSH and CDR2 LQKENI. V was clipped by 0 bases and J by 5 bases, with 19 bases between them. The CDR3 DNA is TGTGCCAGCTCACCACCCTTAAAGGGAGGAACCGCATATGGCTACACCTTC. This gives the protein CASSPPLKGGTAYGYTF.

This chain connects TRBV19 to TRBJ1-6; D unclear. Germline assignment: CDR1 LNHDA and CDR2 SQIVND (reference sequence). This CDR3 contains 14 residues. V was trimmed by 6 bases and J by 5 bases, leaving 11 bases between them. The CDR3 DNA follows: TGTGCCAGTAGGGACTGGAATAATAATTCACCCCTCCACTTT. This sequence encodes CASRDWNNNSPLHF. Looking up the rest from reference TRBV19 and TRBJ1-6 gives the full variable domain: DGGITQSPKYLFRKEGQNVTLSCEQNLNHDAMYWYRQDPGQGLRLIYYSQIVNDFQKGDIAEGYSVSREKKESFPLTVTSAQKNPTAFYLCASRDWNNNSPLHFGNGTRLTVT.

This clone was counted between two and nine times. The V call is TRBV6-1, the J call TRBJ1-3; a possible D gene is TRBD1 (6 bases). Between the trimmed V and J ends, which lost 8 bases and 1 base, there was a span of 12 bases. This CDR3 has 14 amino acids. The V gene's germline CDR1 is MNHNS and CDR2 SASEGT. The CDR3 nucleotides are TGTGCCAGCGGCCGGGGGCTATCTGGAAACACCATATATTTT. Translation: CASGRGLSGNTIYF.

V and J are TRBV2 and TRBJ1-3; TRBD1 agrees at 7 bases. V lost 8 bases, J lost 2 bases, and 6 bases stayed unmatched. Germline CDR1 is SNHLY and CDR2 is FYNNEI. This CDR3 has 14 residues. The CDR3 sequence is CASLNDRAGNTIYF. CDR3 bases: TGTGCCAGCCTAAATGACAGGGCTGGAAACACCATATATTTT.

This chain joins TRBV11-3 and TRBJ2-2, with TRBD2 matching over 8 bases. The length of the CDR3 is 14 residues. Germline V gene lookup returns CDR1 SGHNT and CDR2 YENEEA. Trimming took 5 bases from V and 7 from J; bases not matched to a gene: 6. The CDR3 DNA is TGTGCCAGCAGCCTTCGCGGGGGGAGCGGGGAGCTGTTTTTT. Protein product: CASSLRGGSGELFF.

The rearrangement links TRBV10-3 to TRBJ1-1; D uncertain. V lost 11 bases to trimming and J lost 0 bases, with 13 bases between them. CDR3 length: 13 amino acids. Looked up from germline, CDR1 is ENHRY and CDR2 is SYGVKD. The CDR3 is CASRDSLNTEAFF. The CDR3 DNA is TGTGCCTCCCGTGACTCCCTGAACACTGAAGCTTTCTTT.

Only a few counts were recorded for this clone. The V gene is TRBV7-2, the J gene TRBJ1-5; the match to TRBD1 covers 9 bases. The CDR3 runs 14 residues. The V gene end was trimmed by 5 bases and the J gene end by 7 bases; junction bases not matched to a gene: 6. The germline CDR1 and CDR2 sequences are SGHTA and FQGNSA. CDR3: CASSIQGQGQPQHF. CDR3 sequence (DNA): TGTGCCAGCAGCATACAGGGACAGGGACAGCCCCAGCATTTT.